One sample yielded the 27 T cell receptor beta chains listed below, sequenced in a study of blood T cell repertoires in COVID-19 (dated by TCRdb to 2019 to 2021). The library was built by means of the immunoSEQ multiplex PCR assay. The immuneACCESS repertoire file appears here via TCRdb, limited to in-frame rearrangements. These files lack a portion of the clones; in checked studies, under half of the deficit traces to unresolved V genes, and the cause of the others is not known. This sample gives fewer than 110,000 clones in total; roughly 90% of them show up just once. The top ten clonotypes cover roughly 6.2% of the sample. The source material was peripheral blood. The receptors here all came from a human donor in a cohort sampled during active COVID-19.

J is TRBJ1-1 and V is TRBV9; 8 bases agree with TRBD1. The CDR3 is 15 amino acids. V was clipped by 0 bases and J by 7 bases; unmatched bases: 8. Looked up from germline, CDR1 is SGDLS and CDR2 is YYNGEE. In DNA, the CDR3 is TGTGCCAGCAGCGTAGAAGGACAGGGCATTTATGAAGCTTTCTTT. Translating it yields CASSVEGQGIYEAFF. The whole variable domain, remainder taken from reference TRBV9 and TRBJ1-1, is DSGVTQTPKHLITATGQRVTLRCSPRSGDLSVYWYQQSLDQGLQFLIQYYNGEERAKGNILERFSAQQFPDLHSELNLSSLELGDSALYFCASSVEGQGIYEAFFGQGTRLTVV.

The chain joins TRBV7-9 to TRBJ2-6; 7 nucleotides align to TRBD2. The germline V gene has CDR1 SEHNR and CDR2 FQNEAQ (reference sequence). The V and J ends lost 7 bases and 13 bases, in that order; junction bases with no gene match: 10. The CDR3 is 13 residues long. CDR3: CASTEAWEGVLTF. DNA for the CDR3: TGTGCCAGCACCGAAGCGTGGGAGGGAGTCCTGACTTTC.

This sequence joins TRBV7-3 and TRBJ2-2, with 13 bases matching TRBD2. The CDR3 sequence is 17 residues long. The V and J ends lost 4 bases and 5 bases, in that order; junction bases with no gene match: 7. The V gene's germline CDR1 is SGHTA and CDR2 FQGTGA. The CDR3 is CASSSGLAGAWTGELFF. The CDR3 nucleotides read TGTGCCAGCAGCTCTGGACTAGCGGGGGCGTGGACCGGGGAGCTGTTTTTT.

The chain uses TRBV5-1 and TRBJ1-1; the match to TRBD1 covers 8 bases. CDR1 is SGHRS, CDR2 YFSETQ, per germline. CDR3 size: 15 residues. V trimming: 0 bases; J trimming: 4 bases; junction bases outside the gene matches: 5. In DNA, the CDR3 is TGCGCCAGCAGCTTGGGTGGCAGGGGGCCCACTGAAGCTTTCTTT. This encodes CASSLGGRGPTEAFF. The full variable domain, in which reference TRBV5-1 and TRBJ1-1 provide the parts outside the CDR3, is KAGVTQTPRYLIKTRGQQVTLSCSPISGHRSVSWYQQTPGQGLQFLFEYFSETQRNKGNFPGRFSGRQFSNSRSEMNVSTLELGDSALYLCASSLGGRGPTEAFFGQGTRLTVV.

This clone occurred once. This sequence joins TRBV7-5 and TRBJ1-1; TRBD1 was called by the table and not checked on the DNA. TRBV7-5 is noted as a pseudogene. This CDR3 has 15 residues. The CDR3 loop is CVRSLRRRMNTEAFF. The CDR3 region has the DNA TGTGTCAGAAGCTTACGGCGCAGGATGAACACTGAAGCTTTCTTT.

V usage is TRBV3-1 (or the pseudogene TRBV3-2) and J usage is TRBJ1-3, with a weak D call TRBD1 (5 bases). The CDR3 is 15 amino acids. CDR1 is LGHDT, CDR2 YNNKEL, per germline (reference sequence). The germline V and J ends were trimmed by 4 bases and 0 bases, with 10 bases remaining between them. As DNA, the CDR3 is TGTGCCAGCAGCCCGACAGCTAACTCTGGAAACACCATATATTTT. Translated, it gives CASSPTANSGNTIYF.

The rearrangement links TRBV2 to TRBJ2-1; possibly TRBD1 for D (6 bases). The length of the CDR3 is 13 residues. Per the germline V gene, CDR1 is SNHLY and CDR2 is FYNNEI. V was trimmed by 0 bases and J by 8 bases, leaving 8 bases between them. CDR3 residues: CASSEADSYEQFF. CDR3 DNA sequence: TGTGCCAGCAGTGAAGCGGACAGTTATGAGCAGTTCTTC.

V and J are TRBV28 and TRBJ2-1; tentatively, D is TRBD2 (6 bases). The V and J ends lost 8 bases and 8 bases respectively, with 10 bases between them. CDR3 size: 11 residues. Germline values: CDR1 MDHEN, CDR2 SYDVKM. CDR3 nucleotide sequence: TGTGCCAGCGGGGGGTCTCATGAGCAGTTCTTC. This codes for CASGGSHEQFF.

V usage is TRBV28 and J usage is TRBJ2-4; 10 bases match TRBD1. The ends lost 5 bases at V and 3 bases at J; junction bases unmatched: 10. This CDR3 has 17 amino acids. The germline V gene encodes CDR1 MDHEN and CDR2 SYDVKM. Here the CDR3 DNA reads TGTGCCAGCAGTATCCGGACAGGGGGTAATGTCAAAAACATTCAGTACTTC. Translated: CASSIRTGGNVKNIQYF.

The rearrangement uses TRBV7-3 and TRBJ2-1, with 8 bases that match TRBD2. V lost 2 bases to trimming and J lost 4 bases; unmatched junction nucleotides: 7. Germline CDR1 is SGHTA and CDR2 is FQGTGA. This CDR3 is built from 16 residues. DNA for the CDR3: TGTGCCAGCAGCTTATACTCAAGCGGGGGTTACAATGAGCAGTTCTTC. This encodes CASSLYSSGGYNEQFF.

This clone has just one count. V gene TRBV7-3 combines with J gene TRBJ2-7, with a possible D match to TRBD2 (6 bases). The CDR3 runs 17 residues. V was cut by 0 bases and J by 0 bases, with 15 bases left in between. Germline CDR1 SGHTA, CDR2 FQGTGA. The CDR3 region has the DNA TGTGCCAGCAGCTTAACGTGGGGACTTCTGAGCTCCTACGAGCAGTACTTC. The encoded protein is CASSLTWGLLSSYEQYF. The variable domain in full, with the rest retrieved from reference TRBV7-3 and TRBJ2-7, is GAGVSQTPSNKVTEKGKYVELRCDPISGHTALYWYRQSLGQGPEFLIYFQGTGAADDSGLPNDRFFAVRPEGSVSTLKIQRTERGDSAVYLCASSLTWGLLSSYEQYFGPGTRLTVT.

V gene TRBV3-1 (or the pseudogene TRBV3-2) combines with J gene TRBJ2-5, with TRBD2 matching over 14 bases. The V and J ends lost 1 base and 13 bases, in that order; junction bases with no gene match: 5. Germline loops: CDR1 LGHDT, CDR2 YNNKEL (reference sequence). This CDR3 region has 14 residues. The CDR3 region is CASSQATGTSGRYF. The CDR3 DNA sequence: TGTGCCAGCAGCCAAGCGACCGGGACTAGCGGGAGGTACTTC.

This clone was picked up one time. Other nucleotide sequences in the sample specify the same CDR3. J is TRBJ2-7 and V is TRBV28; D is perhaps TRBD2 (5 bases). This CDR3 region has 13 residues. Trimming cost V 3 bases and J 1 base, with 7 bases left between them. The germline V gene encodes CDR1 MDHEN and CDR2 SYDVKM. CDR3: CASSFRGSYEQYF. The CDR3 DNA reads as TGTGCCAGCAGTTTCCGCGGGTCCTACGAGCAGTACTTC.

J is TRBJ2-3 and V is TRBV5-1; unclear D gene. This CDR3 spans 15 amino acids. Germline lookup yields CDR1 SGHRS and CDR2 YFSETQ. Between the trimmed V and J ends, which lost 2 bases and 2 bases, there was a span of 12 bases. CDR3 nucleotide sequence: TGCGCCAGCAGCTTTGGGCACGCATACACAGATACGCAGTATTTT. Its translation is CASSFGHAYTDTQYF. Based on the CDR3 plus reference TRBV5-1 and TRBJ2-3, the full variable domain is KAGVTQTPRYLIKTRGQQVTLSCSPISGHRSVSWYQQTPGQGLQFLFEYFSETQRNKGNFPGRFSGRQFSNSRSEMNVSTLELGDSALYLCASSFGHAYTDTQYFGPGTRLTVL.

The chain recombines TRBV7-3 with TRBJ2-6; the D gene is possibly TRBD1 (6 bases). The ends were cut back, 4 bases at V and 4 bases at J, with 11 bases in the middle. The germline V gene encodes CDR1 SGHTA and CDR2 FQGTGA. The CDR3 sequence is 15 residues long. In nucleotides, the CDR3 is TGTGCCAGCAGCTCGGACAGTTCCGGGGCCAACGTCCTGACTTTC. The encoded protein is CASSSDSSGANVLTF.

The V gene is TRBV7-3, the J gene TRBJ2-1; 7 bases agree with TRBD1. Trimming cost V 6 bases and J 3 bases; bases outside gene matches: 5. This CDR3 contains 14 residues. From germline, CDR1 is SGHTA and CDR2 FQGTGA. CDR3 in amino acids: CASRLDRDYNEQFF. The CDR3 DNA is TGTGCCAGCAGACTAGACAGGGACTACAATGAGCAGTTCTTC.

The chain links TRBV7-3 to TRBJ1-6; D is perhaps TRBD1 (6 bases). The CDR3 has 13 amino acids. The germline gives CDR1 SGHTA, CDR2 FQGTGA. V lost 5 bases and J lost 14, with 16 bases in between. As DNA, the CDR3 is TGTGCCAGCAGCCCGTTGTCTGGACAGTCCCTCCACTTT. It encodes CASSPLSGQSLHF.

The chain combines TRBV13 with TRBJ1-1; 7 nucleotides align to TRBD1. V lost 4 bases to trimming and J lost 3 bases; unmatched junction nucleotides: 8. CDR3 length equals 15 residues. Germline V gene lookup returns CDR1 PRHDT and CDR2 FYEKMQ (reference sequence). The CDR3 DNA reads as TGTGCCAGCAGCTCCCGGGACAGCGAGGACACTGAAGCTTTCTTT. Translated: CASSSRDSEDTEAFF.

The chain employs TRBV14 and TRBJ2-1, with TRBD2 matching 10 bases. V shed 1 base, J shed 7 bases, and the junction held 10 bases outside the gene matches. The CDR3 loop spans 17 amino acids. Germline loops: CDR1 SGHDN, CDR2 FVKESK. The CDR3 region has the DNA TGTGCCAGCAGCCAAGCATTCGGGACTAGCGTCTTGAATGAGCAGTTCTTC. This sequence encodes CASSQAFGTSVLNEQFF.

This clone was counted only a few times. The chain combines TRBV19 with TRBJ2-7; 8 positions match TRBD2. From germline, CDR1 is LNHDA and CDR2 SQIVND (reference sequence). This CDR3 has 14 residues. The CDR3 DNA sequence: TGTACCCTAAATGATAGCGGGGCCCAATACGAGCAGTACTTC. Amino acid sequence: CTLNDSGAQYEQYF.

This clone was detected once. The CDR3 DNA is TGTGCCAGCAGCGCCTGGGACAGGGGCCAGACCTACGAGCAGTACTTC. Residues: CASSAWDRGQTYEQYF. The rearrangement links TRBV11-2 to TRBJ2-7, with 10 bases identical to TRBD1. The CDR3 runs 16 residues. J was trimmed by 2 bases and V by 5 bases; bases with no gene match: 9. Germline V gene lookup returns CDR1 SGHAT and CDR2 FQNNGV.

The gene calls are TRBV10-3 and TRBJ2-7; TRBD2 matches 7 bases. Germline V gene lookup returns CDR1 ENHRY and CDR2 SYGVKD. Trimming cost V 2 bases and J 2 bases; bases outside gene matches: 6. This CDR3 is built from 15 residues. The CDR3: CAISEGGESTYEQYF. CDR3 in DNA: TGTGCCATCAGTGAGGGGGGGGAGTCTACCTACGAGCAGTACTTC.

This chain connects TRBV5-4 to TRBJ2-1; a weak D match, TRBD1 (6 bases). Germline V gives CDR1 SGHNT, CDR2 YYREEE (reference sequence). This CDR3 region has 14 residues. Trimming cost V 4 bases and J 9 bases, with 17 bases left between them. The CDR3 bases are TGTGCCAGCAGCCATACGAAACAAGGGGGTGAGCAGTTCTTC. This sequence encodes CASSHTKQGGEQFF. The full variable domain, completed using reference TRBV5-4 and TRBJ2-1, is ETGVTQSPTHLIKTRGQQVTLRCSSQSGHNTVSWYQQALGQGPQFIFQYYREEENGRGNFPPRFSGLQFPNYSSELNVNALELDDSALYLCASSHTKQGGEQFFGPGTRLTVL.

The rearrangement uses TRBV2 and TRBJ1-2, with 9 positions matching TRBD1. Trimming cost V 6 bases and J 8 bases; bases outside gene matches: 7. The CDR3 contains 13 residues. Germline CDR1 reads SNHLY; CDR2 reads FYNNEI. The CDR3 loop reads CASSMTGGGGYTF. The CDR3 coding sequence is TGTGCCAGCAGCATGACAGGGGGTGGGGGCTACACCTTC.

CDR3 region: CASSLGSWTSTDTQYF. For the CDR3, the DNA is TGCGCCAGCAGCTTGGGTTCCTGGACTAGCACAGATACGCAGTATTTT. The rearrangement uses TRBV5-1 and TRBJ2-3; D is possibly TRBD2 (5 bases). Germline CDR1 SGHRS, CDR2 YFSETQ. This CDR3 contains 16 residues. The V end lost 0 bases, the J end lost 0 bases, and 11 bases lay between the germline ends.

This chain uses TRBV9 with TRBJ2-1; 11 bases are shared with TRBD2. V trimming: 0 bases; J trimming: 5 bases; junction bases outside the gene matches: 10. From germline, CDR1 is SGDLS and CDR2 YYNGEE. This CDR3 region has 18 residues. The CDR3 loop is CASSVDYSGRVLNNEQFF. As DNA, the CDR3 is TGTGCCAGCAGCGTAGATTATAGCGGGAGGGTTCTCAACAATGAGCAGTTCTTC.

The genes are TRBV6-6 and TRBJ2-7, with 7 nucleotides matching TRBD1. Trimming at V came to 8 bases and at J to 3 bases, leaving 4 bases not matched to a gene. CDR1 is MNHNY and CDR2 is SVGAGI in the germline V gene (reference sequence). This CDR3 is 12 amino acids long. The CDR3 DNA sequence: TGTGCCAGCGGGGACAGCTTCTACGAGCAGTACTTC. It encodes CASGDSFYEQYF.